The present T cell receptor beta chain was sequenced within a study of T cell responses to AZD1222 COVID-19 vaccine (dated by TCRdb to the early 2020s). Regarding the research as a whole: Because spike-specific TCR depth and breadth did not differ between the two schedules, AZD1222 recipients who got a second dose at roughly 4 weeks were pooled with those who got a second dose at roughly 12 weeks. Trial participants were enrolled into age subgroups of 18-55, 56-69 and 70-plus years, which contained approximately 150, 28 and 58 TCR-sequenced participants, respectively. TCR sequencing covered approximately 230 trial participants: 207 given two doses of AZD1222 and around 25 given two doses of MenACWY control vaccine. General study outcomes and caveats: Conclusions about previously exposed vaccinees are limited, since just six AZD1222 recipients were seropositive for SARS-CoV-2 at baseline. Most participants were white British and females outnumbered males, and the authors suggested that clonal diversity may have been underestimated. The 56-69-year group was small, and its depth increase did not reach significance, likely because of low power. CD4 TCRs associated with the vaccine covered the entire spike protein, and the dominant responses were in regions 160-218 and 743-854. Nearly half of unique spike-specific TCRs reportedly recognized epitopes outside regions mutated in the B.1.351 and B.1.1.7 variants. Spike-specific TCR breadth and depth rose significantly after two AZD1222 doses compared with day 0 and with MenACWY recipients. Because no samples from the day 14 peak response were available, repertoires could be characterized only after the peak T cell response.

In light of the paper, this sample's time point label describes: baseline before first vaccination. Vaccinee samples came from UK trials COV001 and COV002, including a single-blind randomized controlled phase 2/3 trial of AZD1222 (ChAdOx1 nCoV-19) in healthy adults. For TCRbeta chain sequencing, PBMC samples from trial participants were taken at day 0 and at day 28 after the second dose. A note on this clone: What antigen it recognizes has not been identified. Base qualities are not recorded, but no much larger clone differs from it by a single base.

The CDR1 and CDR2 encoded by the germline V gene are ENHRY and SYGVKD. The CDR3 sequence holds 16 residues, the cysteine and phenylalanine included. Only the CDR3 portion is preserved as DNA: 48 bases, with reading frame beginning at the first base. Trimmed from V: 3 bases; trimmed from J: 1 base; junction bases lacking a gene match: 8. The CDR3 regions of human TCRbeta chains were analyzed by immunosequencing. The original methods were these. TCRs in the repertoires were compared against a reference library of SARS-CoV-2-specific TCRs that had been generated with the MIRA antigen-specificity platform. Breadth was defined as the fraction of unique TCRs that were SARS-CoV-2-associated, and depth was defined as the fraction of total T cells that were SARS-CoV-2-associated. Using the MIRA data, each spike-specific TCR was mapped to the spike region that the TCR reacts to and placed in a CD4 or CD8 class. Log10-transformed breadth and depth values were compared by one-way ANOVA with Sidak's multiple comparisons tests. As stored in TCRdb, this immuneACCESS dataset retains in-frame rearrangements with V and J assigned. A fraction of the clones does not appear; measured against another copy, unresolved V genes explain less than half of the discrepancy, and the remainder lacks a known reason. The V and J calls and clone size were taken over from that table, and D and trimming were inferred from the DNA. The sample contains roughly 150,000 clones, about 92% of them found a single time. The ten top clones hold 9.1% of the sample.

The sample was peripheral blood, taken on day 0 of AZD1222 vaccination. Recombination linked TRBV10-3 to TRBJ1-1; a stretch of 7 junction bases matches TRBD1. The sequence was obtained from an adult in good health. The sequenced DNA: TGTGCCATCAGTGAATTGACAGGGTATACGAACACTGAAGCTTTCTTT. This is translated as CAISELTGYTNTEAFF.